These 20 T cell receptor beta chains originate from one sample sequenced in a study of blood T cells in healthy people across ages. A second PCR, run for roughly 7 to 12 cycles, used a sample-barcoded 5' primer plus a J-beta primer mix. TCRdb passed the 5' RACE reads through MiXCR, listing each CDR3 protein once. The data contain about 770,000 distinct CDR3 sequences, around two fifths of them singletons. The sample taken for sequencing was blood. The receptors originated from a man in his sixties in good health.

CDR3: CAWSRHDTDTQYF. As DNA, the CDR3 is TGTGCCTGGAGTAGACATGACACAGATACGCAGTATTTT. The V and J genes are TRBV30 and TRBJ2-3, with D unclear. The germline V and J ends were trimmed by 2 bases and 2 bases, with 8 bases remaining between them. Germline V lookup: CDR1 GTSNPN, CDR2 SVGIG (reference sequence). CDR3 length equals 13 residues.

This chain links TRBV29-1 with TRBJ1-1, with D possibly being TRBD1 (6 bases). Looked up from germline, CDR1 is SQVTM and CDR2 is ANQGSEA. Trimming removed 1 base from V and 5 bases from J, with 14 bases in between. CDR3 length: 14 residues. The CDR3 DNA is TGCAGCGTTGAAGGGCTGAGGGGGGGGACTGAAGCTTTCTTT. It encodes CSVEGLRGGTEAFF.

The J gene is TRBJ1-2, the V gene TRBV27; D unclear. Per the germline V gene, CDR1 is MNHEY and CDR2 is SMNVEV (reference sequence). Trimming cost V 3 bases and J 1 base, with 9 bases left between them. The CDR3 consists of 14 residues. The CDR3 DNA sequence: TGTGCCAGCAGTTTCTCCGCGGATAACTATGGCTACACCTTC. It yields the protein CASSFSADNYGYTF.

Notes on this clonotype: One end of the junction varies from germline; a read error may be responsible. V usage is TRBV19 and J usage is TRBJ1-6; D not resolved. CDR1 LNHDA and CDR2 SQIVND come from the germline V gene (reference sequence). CDR3 size: 16 residues. The CDR3 nucleotides are TGTGCCAGTAGACCGGAGGCCGTTCTCCCTAATTCACCCCCCCACTTT. This encodes CASRPEAVLPNSPPHF.

Written as DNA, the CDR3 is TGTGCCAGCAGTTTAAACTCAGGGCTGATCGAGCAGTACTTC. Amino acid sequence: CASSLNSGLIEQYF. The genes are TRBV27 and TRBJ2-7; the D gene is possibly TRBD1 (5 bases). The ends were cut back, 2 bases at V and 6 bases at J, with 14 bases in the middle. The V gene's germline CDR1 is MNHEY and CDR2 SMNVEV (reference sequence). This CDR3 is 14 amino acids long.

The V call is TRBV27, the J call TRBJ2-2; tentatively, D is TRBD2 (6 bases). Germline CDR1 reads MNHEY; CDR2 reads SMNVEV (reference sequence). Trimming stripped 3 bases from V and 0 bases from J, with 11 bases between. CDR3 size: 16 residues. CDR3 amino acids: CASSLEGYPNTGELFF. The CDR3, as DNA: TGTGCCAGCAGTTTGGAGGGGTATCCGAACACCGGGGAGCTGTTTTTT.

This clonotype came up many times. At one end, the junction sequence differs from germline, possibly due to a read error. The chain carries TRBV3-1 and TRBJ2-7; D call uncertain. The CDR3 contains 14 residues. Germline-derived CDR1 and CDR2 are LGHDT and YNNKEL (reference sequence). CDR3 residues: CASSQGAGPYEQYF. The CDR3 region has the DNA TGCGCCAGCAGCCAAGGTGCAGGCCCCTACGAGCAGTACTTC.

The rearrangement joins TRBV18 to TRBJ2-3; no reliable D call. V gave up 0 bases and J gave up 0 bases, with 7 bases separating them. CDR1 and CDR2 (germline): KGHSH, LQKENI. CDR3 length: 15 amino acids. CDR3 nucleotide sequence: TGTGCCAGCTCACCACCGACCATTAGCACAGATACGCAGTATTTT. Translating gives CASSPPTISTDTQYF.

There are a few counts of this clonotype. The chain carries TRBV9 and TRBJ2-1, with unresolved D. The germline V gene has CDR1 SGDLS and CDR2 YYNGEE. The CDR3 contains 16 residues. Between the trimmed V and J ends, which lost 3 bases and 0 bases, there was a span of 13 bases. The CDR3 here is CASSGPIKSSYNEQFF. The CDR3 bases are TGTGCCAGCAGCGGACCCATTAAGAGCTCCTACAATGAGCAGTTCTTC.

The rearrangement uses TRBV6-2 or TRBV6-3 and TRBJ2-7, with 7 bases lining up with TRBD2. CDR1 and CDR2 from the germline V gene are MNHEY and SVGEGT. After removal of 3 bases from V and 2 bases from J, the junction contained 13 bases not matched to a gene. The CDR3 is 17 amino acids. CDR3 bases: TGTGCCAGCAGTTATCCCAGGGTCGGGACTAACCCCTACGAGCAGTACTTC. It specifies CASSYPRVGTNPYEQYF.

The genes are TRBV19 and TRBJ1-5, with TRBD1 matching over 7 bases. The CDR3 runs 14 residues. V was clipped by 7 bases and J by 3 bases; unmatched bases: 6. CDR1 LNHDA and CDR2 SQIVND come from the germline V gene (reference sequence). The CDR3 here is CASKRGRDNQPQHF. In nucleotides, the CDR3 is TGTGCCAGTAAAAGGGGGCGGGACAATCAGCCCCAGCATTTT.

This clonotype was seen a handful of times. V is TRBV29-1 and J is TRBJ1-2; D uncertain. This CDR3 is 13 amino acids long. V lost 4 bases and J lost 5, with 14 bases in between. CDR1 is SQVTM and CDR2 is ANQGSEA in the germline V gene. CDR3 amino acids: CSVAAPLSYGYTF. The CDR3 nucleotides read TGCAGCGTTGCAGCTCCGCTTAGTTATGGCTACACCTTC.

J is TRBJ1-5 and V is TRBV30, with 7 bases matching TRBD1. This CDR3 is 14 amino acids long. Trimming cost V 2 bases and J 3 bases; bases outside gene matches: 4. The V gene's germline CDR1 is GTSNPN and CDR2 SVGIG (reference sequence). The CDR3 here is CAWSTGAINQPQHF. The CDR3 coding sequence is TGTGCCTGGAGTACAGGGGCAATCAATCAGCCCCAGCATTTT.

This clonotype turned up a few times. The J gene is TRBJ2-1, the V gene TRBV6-5; no definite D call. This CDR3 spans 12 amino acids. The germline V gene has CDR1 MNHEY and CDR2 SVGAGI. Trimming shortened V by 0 bases and J by 8 bases, and 5 bases separated the two germline ends. The CDR3 nucleotides are TGTGCCAGCAGTTACTCGTCGGATGAGCAGTTCTTC. It yields the protein CASSYSSDEQFF.

This clonotype was detected only a few times. In nucleotides, the CDR3 is TGTGCCAGCAGCTTCGGACTAGCGGGGGTCCGCAATGAGCAGTTCTTC. Translation gives CASSFGLAGVRNEQFF. The rearrangement uses TRBV7-2 and TRBJ2-1, with TRBD2 identical over 13 bases. Trimming cost V 3 bases and J 6 bases; bases outside gene matches: 5. Germline CDR1 is SGHTA and CDR2 is FQGNSA. CDR3 length: 16 residues.

The chain recombines TRBV3-1 with TRBJ2-6; D ambiguous. The CDR3 totals 16 residues. CDR1 and CDR2 (germline): LGHDT, YNNKEL (reference sequence). The germline V and J ends were trimmed by 2 bases and 1 base, with 9 bases remaining between them. The CDR3, as DNA: TGTGCCAGCAGCCAATTGGGTGGTTCTGGGGCCAACGTCCTGACTTTC. It is translated as CASSQLGGSGANVLTF.

The CDR3 coding sequence is TGTGCCAGCAGTGGGACCCGACAGGGACGCCAGCCCCAGCATTTT. This codes for CASSGTRQGRQPQHF. The chain has TRBV25-1 and TRBJ1-5; TRBD1 aligns across 7 bases. Germline V gene sequence: CDR1 MGHDK, CDR2 SYGVNS. The V gene end was trimmed by 4 bases and the J gene end by 7 bases; junction bases not matched to a gene: 10. The CDR3 sequence is 15 residues long.

The chain has TRBV28 and TRBJ2-6; possible D gene TRBD1, 6 bases. CDR1 and CDR2 from the germline V gene are MDHEN and SYDVKM. The CDR3 has 15 amino acids. Trimming removed 8 bases from V and 0 bases from J, with 11 bases in between. CDR3 sequence: CASEGTHSGANVLTF. CDR3 nucleotides: TGTGCCAGCGAGGGGACACACTCTGGGGCCAACGTCCTGACTTTC.

The chain has TRBV12-3 or TRBV12-4 and TRBJ1-1; no reliable D call. V lost 5 bases and J lost 3, with 10 bases in between. This CDR3 has 13 amino acids. DNA for the CDR3: TGTGCCAGCAGTCCTGCCGGATACACTGAAGCTTTCTTT. Translation gives CASSPAGYTEAFF.

A note on this clonotype: Possible read error: a much larger clone is one base away. The chain employs TRBV7-9 and TRBJ2-7; D unclear. The CDR3 sequence is 12 residues long. The germline CDR1 and CDR2 sequences are SEHNR and FQNEAQ (reference sequence). The CDR3 spells CASGLMTYEQYF. CDR3 DNA: TGTGCCAGCGGCTTGATGACCTACGAGCAGTACTTC. The whole variable domain, remainder taken from reference TRBV7-9 and TRBJ2-7, is DTGVSQNPRHKITKRGQNVTFRCDPISEHNRLYWYRQTLGQGPEFLTYFQNEAQLEKSRLLSDRFSAERPKGSFSTLEIQRTEQGDSAMYLCASGLMTYEQYFGPGTRLTVT.